The 22 T cell receptor beta chains below were found in one sample sequenced in a study of blood T cell repertoires in COVID-19. Some clones are missing from TCRdb's copy, which holds only in-frame ones; the method was immunoSEQ multiplex PCR. The sample lists 51,000 or so clones; about 90% were seen once. Source material: peripheral blood. The source of these receptors is a man aged 80 or over with active or convalescent COVID-19.

This clone appeared once. The chain employs TRBV24-1 and TRBJ1-5; D may be TRBD1 (6 bases). The V gene lost 7 bases and the J gene lost 6 bases, with 12 bases spanning the gap. There are 13 residues in the CDR3. Germline assignment: CDR1 KGHDR and CDR2 SFDVKD. CDR3 coding DNA: TGTGCCACCAGCCTTGGGGGCGGTCAGCCCCAGCATTTT. It encodes CATSLGGGQPQHF.

The genes are TRBV6-1 and TRBJ2-6, with a tentative D call TRBD1 (6 bases). Germline V gives CDR1 MNHNS, CDR2 SASEGT. This CDR3 contains 14 residues. Deletions cut 2 bases from V and 4 bases from J, with 6 bases between. The CDR3 coding sequence is TGTGCCAGCAGTGAACAGGGGGGGGCCAACGTCCTGACTTTC. Residues: CASSEQGGANVLTF.

CDR3 residues: CSPSYEQYF. In nucleotides, the CDR3 is TGCAGCCCTTCTTACGAGCAGTACTTC. This chain links TRBV29-1 with TRBJ2-7; D remains unclear. The CDR3 runs 9 residues. Germline CDR1 is SQVTM and CDR2 is ANQGSEA. V lost 8 bases and J lost 4, with 6 bases in between.

This rearrangement joins TRBV6-2 or TRBV6-3 to TRBJ2-5; possibly TRBD2 for D (5 bases). This CDR3 comprises 13 residues. The ends were cut back, 2 bases at V and 9 bases at J, with 13 bases in the middle. CDR1 MNHEY and CDR2 SVGEGT come from the germline V gene. The CDR3 DNA reads TGTGCCAGCAGTTACCGAGGGTCCGGGGCCCAGTACTTC. Its protein product is CASSYRGSGAQYF.

This sequence joins TRBV7-9 and TRBJ2-7, with 7 bases lining up with TRBD1. Germline CDR1 SEHNR, CDR2 FQNEAQ (reference sequence). This CDR3 is 12 amino acids long. V trimming: 0 bases; J trimming: 10 bases; junction bases outside the gene matches: 3. The CDR3 is CASSLAGGGQYF. The DNA of the CDR3 is TGTGCCAGCAGCTTAGCAGGGGGCGGTCAGTACTTC.

The chain combines TRBV10-3 with TRBJ2-2; D remains unclear. V dropped 3 bases and J dropped 7 bases, with 12 bases sitting between them. Germline-derived CDR1 and CDR2 are ENHRY and SYGVKD. CDR3 length: 14 residues. CDR3 DNA sequence: TGTGCCATCAGTGATCTACCAATCGACGGGGAGCTGTTTTTT. Translating it yields CAISDLPIDGELFF.

The chain couples TRBV5-5 to TRBJ2-3, with 8 bases matching TRBD1. With 1 base clipped from V and 1 base from J, the junction kept 5 bases outside the gene matches. This CDR3 has 16 residues. Germline lookup yields CDR1 SGHKS and CDR2 YYEKEE (reference sequence). DNA of the CDR3: TGTGCCAGCAGCTTGACCACAGGGGGTGGCACAGATACGCAGTATTTT. It yields the protein CASSLTTGGGTDTQYF.

The chain links TRBV6-5 to TRBJ2-3, with D perhaps matching TRBD2 (6 bases). The V end lost 6 bases, the J end lost 4 bases, and 14 bases lay between the germline ends. The CDR3 covers 14 residues. Germline V gene sequence: CDR1 MNHEY, CDR2 SVGAGI. CDR3 DNA sequence: TGTGCCAGCAGACTACCCCTAGCGTCAGATACGCAGTATTTT. Encoded protein: CASRLPLASDTQYF.

The chain joins TRBV7-8 to TRBJ2-7; 14 positions agree with TRBD2. Germline CDR1 and CDR2: SGHVS and FQNEAQ. V gave up 1 base and J gave up 4 bases; unmatched junction bases: 3. The CDR3 is 16 amino acids. CDR3 sequence: CASSLGTSGGLYEQYF. The CDR3 DNA follows: TGTGCCAGCAGCTTAGGGACTAGCGGGGGGCTGTACGAGCAGTACTTC.

The chain uses TRBV5-5 and TRBJ1-3; D is unclear. The CDR3 covers 14 residues. V was shortened by 4 bases and J by 1 base, with 9 bases between the two germline ends. Germline V gives CDR1 SGHKS, CDR2 YYEKEE (reference sequence). CDR3 bases: TGTGCCAGCAGCCCCGCCCAGTCTGGAAACACCATATATTTT. Amino acid sequence: CASSPAQSGNTIYF.

The rearrangement uses TRBV28 and TRBJ2-3; TRBD1 matches at 7 bases. V trimming: 6 bases; J trimming: 4 bases; junction bases outside the gene matches: 7. CDR1 is MDHEN, CDR2 SYDVKM, per germline. The CDR3 length is 14 residues. CDR3 in amino acids: CASRRRQGPDTQYF. CDR3 bases: TGTGCCAGCAGGAGAAGACAGGGCCCAGATACGCAGTATTTT.

The V gene is TRBV6-5, the J gene TRBJ2-5; 9 bases match TRBD1. From germline, CDR1 is MNHEY and CDR2 SVGAGI. This CDR3 has 14 residues. The V segment lost 4 bases and the J segment 1 base; nucleotides outside the gene matches: 1. The CDR3 sequence is CASSLQGAQETQYF. Here the CDR3 DNA reads TGTGCCAGCAGTTTACAGGGGGCCCAAGAGACCCAGTACTTC.

The chain recombines TRBV7-2 with TRBJ2-1; 11 positions agree with TRBD1. CDR3 size: 13 residues. Germline V gives CDR1 SGHTA, CDR2 FQGNSA. The J segment lost 9 bases and the V segment lost 4 bases, leaving 2 bases of the junction unmatched. The CDR3 DNA is TGTGCCAGCAGCTGGGGGACAGGGGGTGAGCAGTTCTTC. Its protein product is CASSWGTGGEQFF.

The CDR3 region has the DNA TGTGCCAGCAGACAGTCGCAAGCTAACTATGGCTACACCTTC. This translates into CASRQSQANYGYTF. The chain uses TRBV28 and TRBJ1-2; no clear D gene. This CDR3 region has 14 residues. Trimming shortened V by 6 bases and J by 0 bases, and 11 bases separated the two germline ends. Per the germline V gene, CDR1 is MDHEN and CDR2 is SYDVKM.

The CDR3 nucleotides are TGTGCCAGCAGCTTATCCGATGAAAAACTGTTTTTT. Amino acids: CASSLSDEKLFF. The chain uses TRBV7-2 and TRBJ1-4; D not resolved. The germline gives CDR1 SGHTA, CDR2 FQGNSA. Trimming removed 2 bases at V and 6 bases at J, with 4 bases between. CDR3 length equals 12 residues.

This clone turned up a few times. V and J are TRBV3-1 (or the pseudogene TRBV3-2) and TRBJ1-6, with 9 bases fitting TRBD1. V lost 3 bases to trimming and J lost 10 bases; unmatched junction nucleotides: 7. CDR3 length equals 15 residues. CDR1 is LGHDT, CDR2 YNNKEL, per germline (reference sequence). The CDR3: CASSQTGTGNSPLHF. The CDR3 nucleotides are TGTGCCAGCAGCCAGACCGGGACAGGGAACTCACCCCTCCACTTT.

The CDR3 coding sequence is TGTGCCTGGAGTATCTCATCCTTCGGGAGGGGCGGGTTTAAGGGGAATGAGCAGTTCTTC. This encodes CAWSISSFGRGGFKGNEQFF. The chain links TRBV30 to TRBJ2-1, with 8 bases identical to TRBD2. The CDR3 is made up of 20 amino acids. V was clipped by 2 bases and J by 7 bases; unmatched bases: 25. The germline V gene encodes CDR1 GTSNPN and CDR2 SVGIG (reference sequence).

The chain combines TRBV10-3 with TRBJ2-3; D ambiguous. The CDR3 length is 14 residues. With 6 bases removed from V and 4 bases from J, the gap between germline ends came to 14 bases. Germline loops: CDR1 ENHRY, CDR2 SYGVKD. This CDR3 reads CAISVRQVADTQYF. Written as DNA, the CDR3 is TGTGCCATCAGCGTTCGCCAGGTCGCAGATACGCAGTATTTT.

The chain uses TRBV9 and TRBJ2-7, with 9 bases identical to TRBD1. There are 15 residues in the CDR3. Germline CDR1 SGDLS, CDR2 YYNGEE. V gave up 0 bases and J gave up 2 bases; unmatched junction bases: 3. The CDR3 sequence: CASSVGGTGPYEQYF. In DNA form, the CDR3 reads TGTGCCAGCAGCGTAGGGGGGACAGGGCCCTACGAGCAGTACTTC.

This clone was counted a single time. The chain links TRBV29-1 to TRBJ2-6; D gene unclear. Germline CDR1 reads SQVTM; CDR2 reads ANQGSEA. This CDR3 comprises 12 residues. Trimming stripped 7 bases from V and 0 bases from J, with 4 bases between. The CDR3 region has the DNA TGCAGCGAACTCTCTGGGGCCAACGTCCTGACTTTC. It translates to CSELSGANVLTF.

The genes are TRBV5-5 and TRBJ2-3; weak D call: TRBD2 (7 bases). V was shortened by 0 bases and J by 0 bases, with 23 bases between the two germline ends. Germline CDR1 reads SGHKS; CDR2 reads YYEKEE (reference sequence). The CDR3 consists of 20 residues. The CDR3, as DNA: TGTGCCAGCAGCTTGGTAATCTGGCGGGGGCCCCGTGCTAGCACAGATACGCAGTATTTT. This translates into CASSLVIWRGPRASTDTQYF.

With regard to this clone: At one end, the junction sequence differs from germline, possibly due to a read error. The rearrangement uses TRBV7-2 and TRBJ1-2; 8 nucleotides line up with TRBD1. The CDR3 has 16 amino acids. The germline gives CDR1 SGHTA, CDR2 FQGNSA. CDR3 amino acids: CASCLGDRRVLYGYTF. The CDR3 region has the DNA TGTGCCAGCTGCTTAGGGGACAGGCGGGTTCTATATGGCTACACCTTC.